This TCR beta chain was identified during a study of blood T cell repertoires in COVID-19. Study-wide context: Material from acute and convalescent COVID-19 was sourced from the United States, Italy and Spain. Nucleic acid was either cDNA or gDNA, and it came from T cells, B-cell-depleted T cells, or PBMCs.

As processed by the authors: Amplification of reference gene primers was used by the study to estimate nucleated cell counts. Clones were read by immunoSEQ multiplex PCR, and TCRdb kept only the in-frame ones, dropping some. D and trimming were read from the DNA, whereas the V and J calls and clone size are those reported in that table. The table shows fewer than 150,000 clones, with roughly 85% occurring only once. This receptor was obtained from a human donor in a cohort sampled during active COVID-19. Specimen: peripheral blood.

In nucleotides, the CDR3 is TGTGCCACCAGTGGCCTGACTGGCAGCTCCTACAATGAGCAGTTCTTC. Its protein product is CATSGLTGSSYNEQFF. The gene calls are TRBV24-1 and TRBJ2-1; D is undetermined. V lost 5 bases and J lost 0, with 13 bases in between. This CDR3 comprises 16 residues. CDR1 KGHDR and CDR2 SFDVKD come from the germline V gene.